Shown below are 29 T cell receptor beta chains from a single sample sequenced in a study of neoadjuvant nivolumab and ipilimumab in lung cancer. TCRdb's copy holds only in-frame clones and misses some; the assay was immunoSEQ multiplex PCR. The sample has 18,000 or so clones; 60% to 85% are singletons. The material sequenced was tumor tissue, taken after neoadjuvant nivolumab, alone or with ipilimumab, at or shortly before surgery. These receptors all come from an adult with non-small cell lung cancer.

The chain employs TRBV5-6 and TRBJ1-4; D is undetermined. The CDR3 totals 13 residues. The V end lost 5 bases, the J end lost 5 bases, and 10 bases lay between the germline ends. The V gene's germline CDR1 is SGHDT and CDR2 YYEEEE. The chain's CDR3 is CASSYDGNEKLFF. CDR3 bases: TGTGCCAGCAGTTATGACGGGAATGAAAAACTGTTTTTT.

The chain recombines TRBV6-5 with TRBJ2-5; unclear D gene. The V gene's germline CDR1 is MNHEY and CDR2 SVGAGI. V lost 7 bases to trimming and J lost 5 bases, with 11 bases between them. The CDR3 covers 12 residues. In DNA form, the CDR3 reads TGTGCCAGCATTTCCCGGGCGGAGACCCAGTACTTC. Amino acid sequence: CASISRAETQYF.

This clone was detected a few times. The chain employs TRBV11-2 and TRBJ1-1; D gene uncertain. The CDR3 runs 13 residues. Germline V CDR1 and CDR2: SGHAT, FQNNGV. Trimming shortened V by 5 bases and J by 9 bases, and 16 bases separated the two germline ends. The DNA of the CDR3 is TGTGCCAGCAGCCCAGTAGTCCAGCGTAAAGCTTTCTTT. Translating gives CASSPVVQRKAFF.

The genes are TRBV6-5 and TRBJ2-3; 7 positions match TRBD1. The V gene end was trimmed by 6 bases and the J gene end by 2 bases; junction bases not matched to a gene: 8. The CDR3 is 15 residues long. Per germline, CDR1 MNHEY and CDR2 SVGAGI. The CDR3: CASRHRGRDTDTQYF. CDR3 DNA sequence: TGTGCCAGCAGGCACAGGGGAAGGGACACAGATACGCAGTATTTT.

The CDR3: CASSLTGTLYEQYF. In DNA, the CDR3 is TGTGCCAGCAGCTTAACGGGGACACTCTACGAGCAGTACTTC. The gene calls are TRBV7-9 and TRBJ2-7, with a tentative D call TRBD1 (6 bases). Trimming left V 2 bases short and J 3 bases short, with 11 bases between. Per germline, CDR1 SEHNR and CDR2 FQNEAQ (reference sequence). There are 14 residues in the CDR3.

The chain carries TRBV19 and TRBJ1-5, with a possible D match to TRBD1 (5 bases). Trimming took 2 bases from V and 6 from J, leaving 11 bases between them. The CDR3 has 14 residues. Germline V gene data show CDR1 as LNHDA and CDR2 as SQIVND (reference sequence). Here the CDR3 reads CASSINRFGQPQHF. DNA of the CDR3: TGTGCCAGTAGTATAAACAGGTTTGGTCAGCCCCAGCATTTT.

This chain links TRBV7-9 with TRBJ2-7, with D unclear. V was shortened by 5 bases and J by 4 bases, with 9 bases between the two germline ends. The CDR3 totals 12 residues. In germline, CDR1 is SEHNR, CDR2 FQNEAQ (reference sequence). The CDR3: CASSGDRYEQYF. CDR3 nucleotides: TGTGCCAGCAGCGGCGACCGGTACGAGCAGTACTTC. Supplemented by reference TRBV7-9 and TRBJ2-7, the full variable domain reads DTGVSQNPRHKITKRGQNVTFRCDPISEHNRLYWYRQTLGQGPEFLTYFQNEAQLEKSRLLSDRFSAERPKGSFSTLEIQRTEQGDSAMYLCASSGDRYEQYFGPGTRLTVT.

The chain is built from TRBV30 and TRBJ1-2; D gene uncertain. The V gene lost 2 bases and the J gene lost 7 bases, with 14 bases spanning the gap. This CDR3 is built from 13 residues. Germline CDR1 reads GTSNPN; CDR2 reads SVGIG (reference sequence). This chain's CDR3 is CAWSIRALAGYTF. The CDR3 DNA is TGTGCCTGGAGTATCCGGGCTTTGGCTGGCTACACCTTC.

This clone showed up just once. The chain joins TRBV7-4 to TRBJ2-1; TRBD1 matches 10 bases. Germline V gives CDR1 SGHVT, CDR2 SQSDAQ. There are 16 residues in the CDR3. Losses at the gene ends were 5 bases for V and 10 bases for J; bases not matched to a gene: 14. CDR3 sequence: CASSTSGDRGIEEQFF. The CDR3 DNA sequence: TGTGCCAGCAGCACGTCGGGGGACAGGGGAATCGAGGAGCAGTTCTTC. The variable domain in full, completed from reference TRBV7-4 and TRBJ2-1, reads GAGVSQSPRYKVAKRGRDVALRCDSISGHVTLYWYRQTLGQGSEVLTYSQSDAQRDKSGRPSGRFSAERPERSVSTLKIQRTEQGDSAVYLCASSTSGDRGIEEQFFGPGTRLTVL.

The chain links TRBV5-1 to TRBJ1-3; D is unresolved. This CDR3 spans 13 amino acids. V was shortened by 7 bases and J by 1 base, with 9 bases between the two germline ends. In germline, CDR1 is SGHRS, CDR2 YFSETQ. Here the CDR3 reads CASRSGSGNTIYF. DNA for the CDR3: TGCGCCAGCCGGAGCGGATCTGGAAACACCATATATTTT.

This clone was found once. J is TRBJ1-5 and V is TRBV6-1, with a possible D match to TRBD1 (5 bases). Trimming took off 3 bases at V and 0 bases at J, with 9 bases between the two ends. This CDR3 contains 15 residues. Germline loops: CDR1 MNHNS, CDR2 SASEGT. The CDR3, as DNA: TGTGCCAGCAGTGAGGGGACCCTTAGCAATCAGCCCCAGCATTTT. Translation: CASSEGTLSNQPQHF.

The J gene is TRBJ2-5, the V gene TRBV7-9; D is possibly TRBD2 (7 bases). The CDR3 contains 16 residues. Between the trimmed V and J ends, which lost 6 bases and 3 bases, there was a span of 20 bases. Germline CDR1 is SEHNR and CDR2 is FQNEAQ (reference sequence). CDR3 DNA: TGTGCCAGCAGTCCCCGTACAGGGAGGGTCAAAGAGACCCAGTACTTC. The encoded protein is CASSPRTGRVKETQYF.

The V and J genes are TRBV18 and TRBJ2-7; D remains unclear. The V and J ends lost 5 bases and 4 bases respectively, with 6 bases between them. CDR3 size: 11 residues. Germline-derived CDR1 and CDR2 are KGHSH and LQKENI. As DNA, the CDR3 is TGTGCCAGCTCAGGGCAGTACGAGCAGTACTTC. As protein: CASSGQYEQYF.

The J gene is TRBJ2-4, the V gene TRBV7-8, with 8 bases fitting TRBD1. The CDR3 spans 16 residues. V shed 1 base and J 1 base; nucleotides not matched to a gene: 3. Germline V lookup: CDR1 SGHVS, CDR2 FQNEAQ. In DNA, the CDR3 is TGTGCCAGCAGCTTAGGGACAGGGAACGCCAAAAACATTCAGTACTTC. Residues: CASSLGTGNAKNIQYF. The complete variable domain, with remaining parts taken from reference TRBV7-8 and TRBJ2-4, reads GAGVSQSPRYKVAKRGQDVALRCDPISGHVSLFWYQQALGQGPEFLTYFQNEAQLDKSGLPSDRFFAERPEGSVSTLKIQRTQQEDSAVYLCASSLGTGNAKNIQYFGAGTRLSVL.

This chain uses TRBV5-1 with TRBJ2-5, with D possibly matching TRBD2 (6 bases). CDR3 length: 14 amino acids. Germline V gene lookup returns CDR1 SGHRS and CDR2 YFSETQ. Trimming took off 3 bases at V and 5 bases at J, with 14 bases between the two ends. The CDR3 protein is CASSSTTRVETQYF. For the CDR3, the DNA is TGCGCCAGCAGCTCGACGACTAGGGTGGAGACCCAGTACTTC.

The chain's CDR3 is CASSLSFYLLETQYF. CDR3 nucleotide sequence: TGTGCCAGCAGCTTATCCTTCTACCTTCTTGAGACCCAGTACTTC. This chain connects TRBV7-2 to TRBJ2-5, with D unclear. V was trimmed by 2 bases and J by 5 bases, leaving 15 bases between them. Germline CDR1 SGHTA, CDR2 FQGNSA. The CDR3 sequence is 15 residues long.

This sequence joins TRBV2 and TRBJ2-4, with TRBD1 matching over 9 bases. V shed 5 bases and J 1 base; nucleotides not matched to a gene: 12. This CDR3 comprises 18 residues. Germline assignment: CDR1 SNHLY and CDR2 FYNNEI. As DNA, the CDR3 is TGTGCCAGCAGTACGGGACAGGGTGGGCGTGCGGCCAAAAACATTCAGTACTTC. This codes for CASSTGQGGRAAKNIQYF.

The V gene is TRBV11-2, the J gene TRBJ2-3, with TRBD1 matching 10 bases. The V segment lost 5 bases and the J segment 5 bases; nucleotides outside the gene matches: 4. From germline, CDR1 is SGHAT and CDR2 FQNNGV. The CDR3 contains 14 residues. The CDR3 DNA reads TGTGCCAGCAGCACGACAGGGGGCGGAGATACGCAGTATTTT. Its protein product is CASSTTGGGDTQYF.

V is TRBV7-2 and J is TRBJ2-7, with unresolved D. The CDR3 is made up of 13 amino acids. Between the trimmed V and J ends, which lost 5 bases and 3 bases, there was a span of 11 bases. CDR1 and CDR2 from the germline V gene are SGHTA and FQGNSA. The DNA for the CDR3 is TGTGCCAGCAGCACCATGAGGTACTACGAGCAGTACTTC. It codes for CASSTMRYYEQYF.

This chain uses TRBV28 with TRBJ1-2; TRBD1 matches at 7 bases. This CDR3 region has 13 residues. Germline V lookup: CDR1 MDHEN, CDR2 SYDVKM. V shed 5 bases and J 2 bases; nucleotides not matched to a gene: 2. The CDR3 DNA is TGTGCCAGCAGTCCGGACAGGAACTATGGCTACACCTTC. Protein product: CASSPDRNYGYTF.

The chain joins TRBV27 to TRBJ1-2; D uncertain. Looked up from germline, CDR1 is MNHEY and CDR2 is SMNVEV (reference sequence). The V gene lost 4 bases and the J gene lost 6 bases, with 15 bases spanning the gap. CDR3 length: 14 residues. This chain's CDR3 is CASSYGPGGNGYTF. The CDR3 nucleotides are TGTGCCAGCAGTTATGGGCCAGGTGGGAATGGCTACACCTTC.

The gene calls are TRBV6-6 and TRBJ1-1; D possibly corresponds to TRBD1 (6 bases). The germline V gene has CDR1 MNHNY and CDR2 SVGAGI (reference sequence). This CDR3 spans 13 amino acids. V was trimmed by 6 bases and J by 0 bases, leaving 8 bases between them. The CDR3 protein is CASSRGLNTEAFF. The CDR3 DNA follows: TGTGCCAGCAGCAGGGGATTGAACACTGAAGCTTTCTTT.

The CDR3 is CASTVDGSSNQPQHF. The CDR3 region has the DNA TGCGCCAGCACCGTCGATGGTTCTAGCAATCAGCCCCAGCATTTT. The V call is TRBV5-1, the J call TRBJ1-5; D uncertain. V was cut by 6 bases and J by 0 bases, with 13 bases left in between. The CDR3 consists of 15 residues. Germline V gives CDR1 SGHRS, CDR2 YFSETQ.

The chain joins TRBV5-1 to TRBJ2-2; weak D call: TRBD2 (5 bases). The V end was cut by 0 bases, the J end by 4 bases, with 7 bases between. Germline loops: CDR1 SGHRS, CDR2 YFSETQ. The CDR3 covers 14 residues. CDR3 coding DNA: TGCGCCAGCAGCTTGGGGGAGTCCACCGGGGAGCTGTTTTTT. As protein: CASSLGESTGELFF.

This chain uses TRBV5-8 with TRBJ2-2, with D perhaps TRBD2 (6 bases). V was clipped by 3 bases and J by 1 base, with 10 bases between them. Germline V gives CDR1 SGHTS, CDR2 YDEGEE. CDR3 size: 15 residues. CDR3 amino acids: CASSWDSLNTGELFF. CDR3 DNA: TGTGCCAGCAGCTGGGACTCATTGAACACCGGGGAGCTGTTTTTT.

Only one count was recorded for this clone. This chain connects TRBV7-2 to TRBJ1-4, with D possibly matching TRBD1 (6 bases). This CDR3 has 16 residues. Trimming took 5 bases from V and 0 from J, leaving 13 bases between them. The V gene's germline CDR1 is SGHTA and CDR2 FQGNSA. The DNA for the CDR3 is TGTGCCAGCAGCCCGAGGGGGAGCACAACTAATGAAAAACTGTTTTTT. It encodes CASSPRGSTTNEKLFF. Drawing the rest from reference TRBV7-2 and TRBJ1-4, the complete variable domain is GAGVSQSPSNKVTEKGKDVELRCDPISGHTALYWYRQSLGQGLEFLIYFQGNSAPDKSGLPSDRFSAERTGGSVSTLTIQRTQQEDSAVYLCASSPRGSTTNEKLFFGSGTQLSVL.

The rearrangement links TRBV11-2 to TRBJ1-3; unclear D gene. Trimming left V 5 bases short and J 0 bases short, with 11 bases between. This CDR3 has 15 amino acids. Germline-derived CDR1 and CDR2 are SGHAT and FQNNGV. CDR3 DNA: TGTGCCAGCAGCCTACTTACTGGCTCTGGAAACACCATATATTTT. Its translation: CASSLLTGSGNTIYF.

The chain couples TRBV7-2 to TRBJ1-1; TRBD1 is a possible D gene (5 bases). Germline CDR1 SGHTA, CDR2 FQGNSA. The V gene lost 5 bases and the J gene lost 1 base, with 11 bases spanning the gap. The length of the CDR3 is 14 residues. Here the CDR3 reads CASSPQGGNTEAFF. CDR3 nucleotides: TGTGCCAGCAGCCCTCAGGGCGGGAACACTGAAGCTTTCTTT.

For the CDR3, the DNA is TGCGCCAGCAGCTTGTCCAGGGGCACTGAAGCTTTCTTT. Protein product: CASSLSRGTEAFF. The genes are TRBV5-1 and TRBJ1-1; maybe TRBD1 (6 bases). The germline V and J ends were trimmed by 1 base and 4 bases, with 8 bases remaining between them. Germline V CDR1 and CDR2: SGHRS, YFSETQ. The CDR3 consists of 13 residues.